Shown below are 20 T cell receptor beta chains from a single sample sequenced in a study of OX40 agonist ivuxolimab in advanced cancers. The method behind the library was the immunoSEQ multiplex PCR assay. TCRdb took this table from immuneACCESS and kept in-frame rearrangements with V and J called. Such tables lack part of the clones; where checked against another copy, unresolved V genes explain under half of the gap, and the rest is unexplained. For this sample the table gives about 80,000 clones, of which 87% were detected only once. In total, the top ten clones hold approximately 6.2% of the sample. Sequenced here: CD4+ or CD8+ T cells sorted from blood, sampled in a trial of the OX40 agonist ivuxolimab. These receptors originate from an adult with an advanced solid tumor such as melanoma, head and neck, liver or kidney cancer.

J is TRBJ1-2 and V is TRBV30; a weak D match, TRBD1 (5 bases). The CDR3 spans 14 residues. Germline values: CDR1 GTSNPN, CDR2 SVGIG (reference sequence). The ends were cut back, 8 bases at V and 4 bases at J, with 20 bases in the middle. The CDR3 reads CAGVGTGGLYGYTF. The CDR3 DNA is TGTGCCGGGGTGGGGACCGGGGGTCTCTATGGCTACACCTTC.

This rearrangement joins TRBV19 to TRBJ1-2; D is unresolved. V was trimmed by 5 bases and J by 5 bases, leaving 24 bases between them. This CDR3 region has 17 residues. The germline CDR1 and CDR2 sequences are LNHDA and SQIVND (reference sequence). CDR3 amino acids: CASSLHPTATGSYGYTF. DNA of the CDR3: TGTGCCAGTAGTCTCCATCCTACAGCAACCGGGTCGTATGGCTACACCTTC.

This chain uses TRBV7-2 with TRBJ2-1, with 9 positions matching TRBD2. The CDR3 loop spans 15 amino acids. In germline, CDR1 is SGHTA, CDR2 FQGNSA. J gave up 7 bases and V 4 bases, and 8 bases lay outside the gene matches. CDR3 in DNA: TGTGCCAGCAGCTCCCCGGCGGGAGGGAGAAATGAGCAGTTCTTC. As protein: CASSSPAGGRNEQFF.

The chain couples TRBV10-1 to TRBJ2-1; 11 positions agree with TRBD2. The CDR3 is 16 amino acids. Germline CDR1 is WNHNN and CDR2 is SYGVQD (reference sequence). With V trimmed by 7 bases and J by 7 bases, 12 bases remained unmatched. This CDR3 reads CASIDLAGGPGNEQFF. CDR3 coding DNA: TGCGCCAGCATAGACTTAGCGGGAGGGCCGGGAAATGAGCAGTTCTTC.

The chain uses TRBV13 and TRBJ1-5; D is ambiguous. CDR3 length: 13 amino acids. Trimming stripped 7 bases from V and 2 bases from J, with 9 bases between. Germline CDR1 PRHDT, CDR2 FYEKMQ (reference sequence). CDR3 amino acids: CASNRGGNQPQHF. In DNA form, the CDR3 reads TGTGCCAGCAACCGGGGTGGCAATCAGCCCCAGCATTTT.

The gene calls are TRBV10-3 and TRBJ1-4; 12 bases fit TRBD1. The CDR3 loop spans 16 amino acids. Germline lookup yields CDR1 ENHRY and CDR2 SYGVKD. Germline trimming cut 6 bases from V and 5 bases from J; bases unmatched to any gene: 7. DNA for the CDR3: TGTGCCATCAGCGAGGGACAGGGGGCGCCCAATGAAAAACTGTTTTTT. Protein: CAISEGQGAPNEKLFF.

The rearrangement joins TRBV5-4 to TRBJ2-3; D not resolved. V lost 5 bases, J lost 4 bases, and 11 bases lay in between. CDR1 is SGHNT and CDR2 is YYREEE in the germline V gene (reference sequence). This CDR3 has 13 amino acids. The CDR3 nucleotides read TGTGCCAGCAGACCTCCTAGAGCAGATACGCAGTATTTT. Protein sequence: CASRPPRADTQYF.

The chain uses TRBV18 and TRBJ1-1; D unclear. CDR1 and CDR2 (germline): KGHSH, LQKENI. V dropped 4 bases and J dropped 1 base, with 7 bases sitting between them. The CDR3 sequence is 13 residues long. The CDR3 loop reads CASSLGGNTEAFF. The CDR3 DNA reads TGTGCCAGCTCACTCGGTGGGAACACTGAAGCTTTCTTT.

This chain links TRBV6-1 with TRBJ2-4; D is possibly TRBD1 or TRBD2 (6 bases each). The CDR3 has 18 amino acids. CDR1 MNHNS and CDR2 SASEGT come from the germline V gene. Between the trimmed V and J ends, which lost 0 bases and 0 bases, there was a span of 15 bases. The CDR3 reads CASSEAFGGGRAKNIQYF. As DNA, the CDR3 is TGTGCCAGCAGTGAAGCCTTCGGAGGGGGACGAGCCAAAAACATTCAGTACTTC.

The chain carries TRBV2 and TRBJ1-5, with TRBD1 as a possible D gene (5 bases). Trimming stripped 3 bases from V and 6 bases from J, with 15 bases between. The V gene's germline CDR1 is SNHLY and CDR2 FYNNEI. The CDR3 sequence is 15 residues long. The CDR3 sequence: CASSDSGTRVQPQHF. The CDR3 DNA reads as TGTGCCAGCAGTGATTCAGGGACTCGGGTTCAGCCCCAGCATTTT.

The CDR3 DNA follows: TGCGCCAGCAGCCTACCACTCGACAGGCTTCTCTCTGGCTACACCTTC. It translates to CASSLPLDRLLSGYTF. The gene calls are TRBV4-1 and TRBJ1-2; possibly TRBD1 for D (6 bases). This CDR3 is built from 16 residues. CDR1 and CDR2 (germline): MGHRA, YSYEKL. V was shortened by 4 bases and J by 7 bases, with 22 bases between the two germline ends.

This clone was observed a single time. The chain uses TRBV7-2 and TRBJ2-3, with 7 bases matching TRBD1. The germline gives CDR1 SGHTA, CDR2 FQGNSA. V lost 4 bases to trimming and J lost 6 bases; unmatched junction nucleotides: 7. This CDR3 contains 14 residues. As DNA, the CDR3 is TGTGCCAGCAGCTCAGAGGGCAGGGGGGATACGCAGTATTTT. This translates into CASSSEGRGDTQYF.

This clone was seen a handful of times. The chain combines TRBV6-1 with TRBJ2-2; a possible D gene is TRBD1 (5 bases). Germline V gene sequence: CDR1 MNHNS, CDR2 SASEGT. Trimming took off 2 bases at V and 7 bases at J, with 14 bases between the two ends. The CDR3 totals 15 residues. The CDR3 DNA reads as TGTGCCAGCAGTGAACGTCGCAGGGAAGTCGGGGAGCTGTTTTTT. Its translation: CASSERRREVGELFF.

In this sample, this clone turned up a few times. The V call is TRBV7-2, the J call TRBJ2-3; D not certain. CDR3 length equals 13 residues. Germline V CDR1 and CDR2: SGHTA, FQGNSA. Trimming pared 5 bases from V and 6 bases from J, leaving 12 bases between. The CDR3 region has the DNA TGTGCCAGCAGCCCCAGCTTAGGTGATACGCAGTATTTT. Amino acid sequence: CASSPSLGDTQYF. Complete variable domain (other parts from reference TRBV7-2 and TRBJ2-3): GAGVSQSPSNKVTEKGKDVELRCDPISGHTALYWYRQSLGQGLEFLIYFQGNSAPDKSGLPSDRFSAERTGGSVSTLTIQRTQQEDSAVYLCASSPSLGDTQYFGPGTRLTVL.

The rearrangement uses TRBV5-1 and TRBJ1-2; 8 nucleotides line up with TRBD1. V lost 4 bases, J lost 3 bases, and 5 bases stayed unmatched. CDR3 length equals 14 residues. The germline V gene has CDR1 SGHRS and CDR2 YFSETQ. The CDR3 region is CASSGGDRYYGYTF. Written as DNA, the CDR3 is TGCGCCAGCAGCGGGGGGGACAGGTACTATGGCTACACCTTC.

V is TRBV5-4 and J is TRBJ1-2; D is perhaps TRBD1 (5 bases). Germline lookup yields CDR1 SGHNT and CDR2 YYREEE (reference sequence). V dropped 2 bases and J dropped 8 bases, with 13 bases sitting between them. The CDR3 covers 13 residues. The CDR3 reads CASSLPGEDGYTF. The CDR3 coding sequence is TGTGCCAGCAGCTTACCGGGGGAAGACGGCTACACCTTC.

The chain uses TRBV28 and TRBJ1-3, with TRBD1 matching 7 bases. This CDR3 is 16 amino acids long. J was trimmed by 2 bases and V by 6 bases; bases with no gene match: 10. Germline lookup yields CDR1 MDHEN and CDR2 SYDVKM. The CDR3, as DNA: TGTGCCAGCAGCCGACGTTACAGGGGTACTGGAAACACCATATATTTT. Its translation is CASSRRYRGTGNTIYF.

The J gene is TRBJ1-6, the V gene TRBV11-2; no clear D. The CDR3 covers 15 residues. Germline lookup yields CDR1 SGHAT and CDR2 FQNNGV. V was pared by 5 bases and J by 3 bases, with 11 bases between. The CDR3 spells CASSPMWVYNSPLHF. The CDR3 DNA follows: TGTGCCAGCAGCCCCATGTGGGTCTATAATTCACCCCTCCACTTT.

The V gene is TRBV13, the J gene TRBJ2-5; D is unclear. In germline, CDR1 is PRHDT, CDR2 FYEKMQ (reference sequence). The CDR3 length is 11 residues. V shed 5 bases and J shed 1 base, with 2 bases lying between them. CDR3 in amino acids: CASSPQETQYF. In DNA, the CDR3 is TGTGCCAGCAGCCCCCAAGAGACCCAGTACTTC.

The chain employs TRBV11-2 and TRBJ1-1; no reliable D call. Deletions cut 3 bases from V and 1 base from J, with 6 bases between. The germline gives CDR1 SGHAT, CDR2 FQNNGV. This CDR3 is 13 amino acids long. In DNA form, the CDR3 reads TGTGCCAGCAGCTTCAGGTGGAACACTGAAGCTTTCTTT. This translates into CASSFRWNTEAFF.